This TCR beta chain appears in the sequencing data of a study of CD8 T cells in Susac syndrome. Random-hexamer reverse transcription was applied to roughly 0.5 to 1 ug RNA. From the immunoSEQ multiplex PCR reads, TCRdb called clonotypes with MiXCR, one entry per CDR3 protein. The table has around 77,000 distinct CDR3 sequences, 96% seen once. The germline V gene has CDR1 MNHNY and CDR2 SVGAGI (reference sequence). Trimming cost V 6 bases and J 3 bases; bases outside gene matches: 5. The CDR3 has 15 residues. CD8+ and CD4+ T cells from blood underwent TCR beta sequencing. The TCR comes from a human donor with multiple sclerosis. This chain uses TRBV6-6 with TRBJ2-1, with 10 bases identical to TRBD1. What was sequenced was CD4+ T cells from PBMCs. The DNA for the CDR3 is TGTGCCAGCAGGCGCGGACAGGGGGGCTACAATGAGCAGTTCTTC. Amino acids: CASRRGQGGYNEQFF.